These 20 T cell receptor beta chains share one sample of origin, sequenced in a study of molecular identifiers for immune sequencing clone quantification. TCRdb processed the PCR reads anew with MiXCR; each CDR3 protein has one entry. In the table there are 80,000 to 100,000 distinct CDR3 sequences, 24% of which are singletons. Sequencing used naive CD8+ T cells from blood, with Jurkat cell RNA spiked in. Indicated subset: FACS-sorted CD8+CD4-CCR7+CD45RA+ naive T cells. The receptors derive from a human donor in good health. Some libraries in this study had Jurkat cell RNA spiked in.

This clonotype was found once. A single base separates this from a much larger clone, so it may be a read error. This chain links TRBV19 with TRBJ2-2; 10 bases match TRBD2. This CDR3 contains 16 residues. Germline V CDR1 and CDR2: LNHDA, SQIVND (reference sequence). V was clipped by 4 bases and J by 3 bases; unmatched bases: 5. The CDR3 bases are TGTGCCAGTAGTAACGGACTAGCGGCGTACACCGGGGAGCTGTTTTTT. It encodes CASSNGLAAYTGELFF.

The chain links TRBV7-9 to TRBJ2-7; D is possibly TRBD1 (7 bases). There are 16 residues in the CDR3. Per germline, CDR1 SEHNR and CDR2 FQNEAQ (reference sequence). The V and J ends lost 2 bases and 3 bases respectively, with 17 bases between them. In nucleotides, the CDR3 is TGTGCCAGCAGCTTACGTGGAGGGGGCCTCATCTACGAGCAGTACTTC. Translating it yields CASSLRGGGLIYEQYF.

This clonotype showed up many times. The rearrangement uses TRBV7-2 and TRBJ2-7; D gene unclear. Germline CDR1 is SGHTA and CDR2 is FQGNSA. V lost 3 bases, J lost 3 bases, and 6 bases lay in between. This CDR3 spans 12 amino acids. In DNA, the CDR3 is TGTGCCAGCAGCTTTGCCGGCTACGAGCAGTACTTC. This encodes CASSFAGYEQYF.

In regard to this clonotype: A single base separates this from a much larger clone, so it may be a read error. The V call is TRBV6-2 or TRBV6-3, the J call TRBJ1-5; TRBD1 matches at 7 bases. Germline values: CDR1 MNHEY, CDR2 SVGEGT. This CDR3 region has 14 residues. V lost 6 bases and J lost 7; bases outside the gene matches: 9. The CDR3 here is CASRPQGVDQPQHF. CDR3 DNA: TGTGCCAGCAGACCGCAGGGGGTAGACCAGCCCCAGCATTTT.

The chain joins TRBV6-1 to TRBJ1-1; a possible D gene is TRBD1 (5 bases). V lost 8 bases, J lost 0 bases, and 28 bases lay in between. The CDR3 contains 19 residues. In germline, CDR1 is MNHNS, CDR2 SASEGT. This CDR3 reads CASDTDTTVTPNMNTEAFF. CDR3 sequence (DNA): TGTGCCAGCGACACTGATACGACAGTGACCCCAAACATGAACACTGAAGCTTTCTTT.

This clonotype was found many times. Here the CDR3 DNA reads TGTGCCAGCAGCCGTGGGCCCTACGAGCAGTACTTC. As protein: CASSRGPYEQYF. The chain carries TRBV12-3 or TRBV12-4 and TRBJ2-7; D unresolved. The CDR3 spans 12 residues. V gave up 6 bases and J gave up 2 bases, with 8 bases separating them.

This clonotype was seen ten or more times. The chain links TRBV20-1 to TRBJ2-7; D may be TRBD2 (6 bases). CDR1 and CDR2 (germline): DFQATT, SNEGSKA (reference sequence). The CDR3 is made up of 15 amino acids. Trimming shortened V by 0 bases and J by 0 bases, and 12 bases separated the two germline ends. The CDR3 spells CSARDRRGASYEQYF. The CDR3 coding sequence is TGCAGTGCTAGAGATCGGCGGGGAGCCTCCTACGAGCAGTACTTC.

This clonotype was observed many times. The gene calls are TRBV5-4 and TRBJ2-7; 7 nucleotides line up with TRBD1. Unmatched junction bases numbered 7, after V lost 5 bases and J lost 2 bases. The CDR3 runs 14 residues. In germline, CDR1 is SGHNT, CDR2 YYREEE (reference sequence). CDR3 in DNA: TGTGCCAGCAGTTTACAGGGGTCTGCCTACGAGCAGTACTTC. Residues: CASSLQGSAYEQYF.

This clonotype was seen more than once but under ten times. Mismatch with germline at one junction end may stem from a read error. The rearrangement joins TRBV12-3 or TRBV12-4 to TRBJ2-3; TRBD1 is a possible D gene (7 bases). This CDR3 spans 16 amino acids. The CDR3 DNA sequence: TGTGCCGGCAGTTTACTGGAGGGGGCCTTCACAGATACGCAGTATTTT. Amino acid sequence: CAGSLLEGAFTDTQYF.

Note on this clonotype: The germline gene is not matched at one end of the junction; a read error may be the cause. V is TRBV7-6 and J is TRBJ2-5; D possibly uses TRBD1 or TRBD2 (5 bases each). The CDR3 spans 15 residues. The germline V gene has CDR1 SGHVS and CDR2 FNYEAQ. CDR3 protein: CASSYGAGNQEPQYF. CDR3 in DNA: TGTGCCAGCAGCTACGGGGCAGGGAACCAAGAGCCCCAGTACTTC. The full variable domain, its missing parts supplied by reference TRBV7-6 and TRBJ2-5, is GAGVSQSPRYKVTKRGQDVALRCDPISGHVSLYWYRQALGQGPEFLTYFNYEAQQDKSGLPNDRFSAERPEGSISTLTIQRTEQRDSAMYRCASSYGAGNQEPQYFGPGTRLLVL.

Details on this clonotype: A much larger clone lies a single base off, so this may be a read error. The chain joins TRBV7-9 to TRBJ2-7; TRBD1 matches at 9 bases. This CDR3 spans 14 amino acids. V shed 4 bases, J shed 7 bases, and the junction held 8 bases outside the gene matches. The germline V gene has CDR1 SEHNR and CDR2 FQNEAQ (reference sequence). The CDR3 reads CASSYRDRVEEQYF. The CDR3 DNA follows: TGTGCCAGCAGCTACCGGGACAGGGTGGAAGAGCAGTACTTC.

As regards this clonotype: With a much larger clone just one base away, this may be a read error. The rearrangement links TRBV9 to TRBJ2-2; maybe TRBD2 (5 bases). Trimming took off 2 bases at V and 0 bases at J, with 14 bases between the two ends. The CDR3 runs 17 residues. Germline V gives CDR1 SGDLS, CDR2 YYNGEE. The CDR3 sequence is CASSVSPGAANTGELFF. As DNA, the CDR3 is TGTGCCAGCAGCGTTTCCCCAGGAGCGGCGAACACCGGGGAGCTGTTTTTT.

This clonotype was detected only once. With a much larger clone just one base away, this may be a read error. The chain joins TRBV5-4 to TRBJ1-2; TRBD1 is a possible D gene (6 bases). V was shortened by 4 bases and J by 8 bases, with 12 bases between the two germline ends. The CDR3 totals 12 residues. The germline V gene encodes CDR1 SGHNT and CDR2 YYREEE (reference sequence). The CDR3: CASSQIGGGYTF. CDR3 coding DNA: TGTGCCAGCAGCCAAATAGGGGGAGGCTACACCTTC.

The chain joins TRBV4-1 to TRBJ2-2, with a possible D match to TRBD2 (5 bases). The V gene lost 1 base and the J gene lost 4 bases, with 7 bases spanning the gap. Germline values: CDR1 MGHRA, CDR2 YSYEKL. The CDR3 runs to 14 residues. The CDR3 loop reads CASSQVSGTGELFF. In DNA, the CDR3 is TGCGCCAGCAGCCAAGTCAGCGGCACCGGGGAGCTGTTTTTT.

This clonotype was counted ten times or more. This chain joins TRBV29-1 and TRBJ1-2; D is uncertain. Germline-derived CDR1 and CDR2 are SQVTM and ANQGSEA. The CDR3 runs to 14 residues. V shed 4 bases and J shed 0 bases, with 12 bases lying between them. CDR3 region: CSVGPGASNYGYTF. The CDR3 bases are TGCAGCGTTGGTCCTGGCGCATCTAACTATGGCTACACCTTC.

This clonotype was seen a few times. The chain carries TRBV20-1 and TRBJ1-5, with D tentatively TRBD1 (5 bases). V gave up 6 bases and J gave up 4 bases, with 16 bases separating them. Germline CDR1 reads DFQATT; CDR2 reads SNEGSKA (reference sequence). The CDR3 is 14 residues long. The CDR3 protein is CSAPLFGANQPQHF. The CDR3 region has the DNA TGCAGTGCCCCGTTGTTTGGGGCAAATCAGCCCCAGCATTTT.

Turning to this clonotype: Possible read error: a much larger clone is one base away. The chain is built from TRBV7-6 and TRBJ2-3; D perhaps matches TRBD2 (6 bases). This CDR3 has 12 residues. Germline V gene lookup returns CDR1 SGHVS and CDR2 FNYEAQ. CDR3 in amino acids: CASSHSGDAQYF. CDR3 coding DNA: TGTGCCAGCAGCCATAGCGGAGATGCGCAGTATTTT.

This clonotype has a count of ten or more. V is TRBV30 and J is TRBJ2-3, with D maybe TRBD1 (6 bases). In germline, CDR1 is GTSNPN, CDR2 SVGIG (reference sequence). V was pared by 7 bases and J by 0 bases, with 17 bases between. The CDR3 length is 15 residues. Here the CDR3 reads CAYSNRDKSTDTQYF. CDR3 bases: TGTGCCTACTCTAACCGGGACAAGAGCACAGATACGCAGTATTTT.

The V call is TRBV9, the J call TRBJ2-1, with D hard to call. CDR3 length equals 12 residues. The V gene's germline CDR1 is SGDLS and CDR2 YYNGEE. The germline V and J ends were trimmed by 4 bases and 7 bases, with 9 bases remaining between them. The CDR3 DNA reads as TGTGCCAGCAGCTTGAGCCCTAATGAGCAGTTCTTC. Residues: CASSLSPNEQFF.

Concerning this clonotype itself: At one end the junction does not follow the germline gene, possibly because of a read error. The chain is built from TRBV20-1 and TRBJ2-1, with 8 nucleotides matching TRBD2. Germline values: CDR1 DFQATT, CDR2 SNEGSKA (reference sequence). CDR3 length equals 15 residues. The CDR3 bases are TGCAGTGCTAGCGACAGGACTAGCTCCTACAATGAGCAGCTCTTC. As protein: CSASDRTSSYNEQLF.